The TCR beta chain described here comes from a study of blood T cell repertoires in COVID-19. Germline lookup yields CDR1 SGHVS and CDR2 FQNEAQ. This CDR3 is built from 13 residues. V shed 6 bases and J 6 bases; nucleotides not matched to a gene: 2. As handled by the study authors: From reference gene primer amplification, estimates of nucleated cell counts were derived. Assay used: immunoSEQ multiplex PCR; TCRdb lists only in-frame clones, some missing. V and J calls and clone size are given by that table; D and trimming were obtained from the DNA. The sample yields about 150,000 clones, approximately 86% seen once.

This receptor was taken from a woman aged 55 to 70 with active or convalescent COVID-19. The rearrangement links TRBV7-8 to TRBJ1-4; 9 bases agree with TRBD1. The specimen sequenced was peripheral blood. This CDR3 is CASSWDRDEKLFF. The CDR3 region has the DNA TGTGCCAGCAGTTGGGACAGGGATGAAAAACTGTTTTTT.